These 29 T cell receptor beta chains originate from one sample sequenced in a study of CD8+ T cells in alopecia areata. Extraction of RNA preceded its reverse transcription into cDNA, which served as the sequencing template. TCRdb keeps only in-frame clones here, not all; method: immunoSEQ multiplex PCR. The sample contains hundreds of thousands of clones, about 53% of which appear only once. This specimen was CD4+ T cells sorted from blood, taken at week 0. These receptors originate from a human donor with alopecia areata.

The chain carries TRBV4-2 and TRBJ2-5; TRBD2 agrees at 11 bases. The CDR3 is 16 amino acids. Germline V gives CDR1 LGHNA, CDR2 YNFKEQ. The J segment lost 6 bases and the V segment lost 2 bases, leaving 8 bases of the junction unmatched. CDR3 DNA: TGTGCCAGCAGCCAAAATAGCGGGAGGGCCGCAAAGACCCAGTACTTC. It specifies CASSQNSGRAAKTQYF.

The chain joins TRBV5-1 to TRBJ2-2; 9 bases map to TRBD1. The V segment lost 5 bases and the J segment 2 bases; nucleotides outside the gene matches: 7. Per germline, CDR1 SGHRS and CDR2 YFSETQ. The CDR3 contains 16 residues. This CDR3 reads CASSFRDRANTGELFF. In DNA form, the CDR3 reads TGCGCCAGCAGTTTCCGGGACAGGGCCAACACCGGGGAGCTGTTTTTT.

V is TRBV27 and J is TRBJ1-2; maybe TRBD1 (6 bases). The CDR3 extends over 14 amino acids. The germline V and J ends were trimmed by 5 bases and 4 bases, with 14 bases remaining between them. Germline V CDR1 and CDR2: MNHEY, SMNVEV (reference sequence). The CDR3 sequence: CASSITGLGYGYTF. Here the CDR3 DNA reads TGTGCCAGCAGTATCACAGGGCTTGGCTATGGCTACACCTTC.

Only one count was recorded for this clone. CDR3 loop: CSVGNYNEQFF. In DNA form, the CDR3 reads TGTAGTGTGGGAAACTACAATGAGCAGTTCTTC. The gene calls are TRBV30 and TRBJ2-1, with D uncertain. The CDR3 is 11 amino acids. Germline values: CDR1 GTSNPN, CDR2 SVGIG (reference sequence).

V is TRBV6-5 and J is TRBJ1-2; a possible D gene is TRBD1 (5 bases). CDR3 length equals 13 residues. In germline, CDR1 is MNHEY, CDR2 SVGAGI. V was trimmed by 2 bases and J by 6 bases, leaving 10 bases between them. The CDR3 DNA follows: TGTGCCAGCAGTTACGGGTTAGGGGATGGCTACACCTTC. This sequence encodes CASSYGLGDGYTF.

The V call is TRBV5-1, the J call TRBJ2-2, with no clear D. The V end was cut by 0 bases, the J end by 1 base, with 10 bases between. CDR3 length equals 16 residues. Germline V CDR1 and CDR2: SGHRS, YFSETQ. This chain's CDR3 is CASSLGLNRNTGELFF. CDR3 DNA sequence: TGCGCCAGCAGCTTGGGCCTAAACAGGAACACCGGGGAGCTGTTTTTT.

V and J are TRBV2 and TRBJ1-6, with 8 bases lining up with TRBD1. The CDR3 sequence is 13 residues long. Per germline, CDR1 SNHLY and CDR2 FYNNEI. After removal of 6 bases from V and 8 bases from J, the junction contained 3 bases not matched to a gene. CDR3 protein: CASRETGDSPLHF. Here the CDR3 DNA reads TGTGCCAGCAGGGAGACAGGGGATTCACCCCTCCACTTT.

This clone was observed once. This chain connects TRBV30 to TRBJ2-1; 7 bases are shared with TRBD2. The CDR3 extends over 15 amino acids. V trimming: 3 bases; J trimming: 0 bases; junction bases outside the gene matches: 5. Germline V gives CDR1 GTSNPN, CDR2 SVGIG (reference sequence). The CDR3 nucleotides read TGTGCCTGGAGGGCAGCGGGAAGCTCCTACAATGAGCAGTTCTTC. This encodes CAWRAAGSSYNEQFF. Using reference TRBV30 and TRBJ2-1 for the parts outside the CDR3, the full variable domain is SQTIHQWPATLVQPVGSPLSLECTVEGTSNPNLYWYRQAAGRGLQLLFYSVGIGQISSEVPQNLSASRPQDRQFILSSKKLLLSDSGFYLCAWRAAGSSYNEQFFGPGTRLTVL.

This chain links TRBV29-1 with TRBJ1-2; D perhaps matches TRBD1 (6 bases). The CDR3 covers 14 residues. Germline-derived CDR1 and CDR2 are SQVTM and ANQGSEA. The germline V and J ends were trimmed by 5 bases and 0 bases, with 13 bases remaining between them. In DNA, the CDR3 is TGCAGCGTTCCCGGGACACAGACTAACTATGGCTACACCTTC. The encoded protein is CSVPGTQTNYGYTF.

The chain has TRBV5-1 and TRBJ2-7, with 7 bases lining up with TRBD1. The CDR3 has 14 residues. V lost 4 bases to trimming and J lost 3 bases; unmatched junction nucleotides: 7. Germline CDR1 SGHRS, CDR2 YFSETQ. CDR3 bases: TGCGCCAGCAGCCATGGGACAGCTATCTACGAGCAGTACTTC. Its protein product is CASSHGTAIYEQYF.

V gene TRBV7-9 combines with J gene TRBJ1-6; 9 bases align to TRBD1. Per germline, CDR1 SEHNR and CDR2 FQNEAQ (reference sequence). V dropped 6 bases and J dropped 7; count of bases not matched to a gene: 10. The CDR3 runs to 16 residues. CDR3 in amino acids: CASSWDRVLENSPLHF. The CDR3 region has the DNA TGTGCCAGCAGTTGGGACAGGGTACTAGAGAATTCACCCCTCCACTTT. The complete variable domain, with remaining parts taken from reference TRBV7-9 and TRBJ1-6, reads DTGVSQNPRHKITKRGQNVTFRCDPISEHNRLYWYRQTLGQGPEFLTYFQNEAQLEKSRLLSDRFSAERPKGSFSTLEIQRTEQGDSAMYLCASSWDRVLENSPLHFGNGTRLTVT.

This clone appeared a single time. This chain connects TRBV4-1 to TRBJ2-7, with D unclear. Trimming left V 4 bases short and J 3 bases short, with 10 bases between. CDR3 length: 13 residues. In germline, CDR1 is MGHRA, CDR2 YSYEKL. CDR3 nucleotide sequence: TGCGCCAGCAGCCCCCAGCAGTACTACGAGCAGTACTTC. Its protein product is CASSPQQYYEQYF.

The gene calls are TRBV6-6 and TRBJ1-5; D remains ambiguous. The germline CDR1 and CDR2 sequences are MNHNY and SVGAGI (reference sequence). The germline V and J ends were trimmed by 5 bases and 4 bases, with 9 bases remaining between them. The CDR3 consists of 13 residues. The CDR3 DNA follows: TGTGCCAGCAGTCGCCAAAAGAATCAGCCCCAGCATTTT. This codes for CASSRQKNQPQHF.

This clone has a handful of counts. The chain uses TRBV9 and TRBJ2-3, with a tentative D call TRBD2 (5 bases). Trimming left V 0 bases short and J 0 bases short, with 11 bases between. Germline CDR1 SGDLS, CDR2 YYNGEE. The CDR3 totals 16 residues. The CDR3 spells CASSVEAGYSTDTQYF. The DNA for the CDR3 is TGTGCCAGCAGCGTAGAGGCGGGCTATAGCACAGATACGCAGTATTTT.

A single count supports this clone. V usage is TRBV29-1 and J usage is TRBJ2-7, with 8 bases fitting TRBD2. The CDR3 runs to 14 residues. The germline V gene has CDR1 SQVTM and CDR2 ANQGSEA. V lost 6 bases and J lost 3; bases outside the gene matches: 10. For the CDR3, the DNA is TGCAGCGTGACGGGACTAGTAGGCCTCTACGAGCAGTACTTC. Encoded protein: CSVTGLVGLYEQYF.

V gene TRBV23-1 combines with J gene TRBJ2-5; D perhaps matches TRBD1 (7 bases). TRBV23-1 is filed as an ORF, its function uncertain. The germline V and J ends were trimmed by 10 bases and 1 base, with 31 bases remaining between them. This CDR3 comprises 19 residues. The CDR3 DNA follows: TGCGCCATACATAAGGGTGGAAACTTCTCGCGGGACAGCCAAGAGACCCAGTACTTC. Its protein is CAIHKGGNFSRDSQETQYF.

The rearrangement uses TRBV10-3 and TRBJ2-5, with a possible D match to TRBD2 (6 bases). This CDR3 contains 15 residues. Trimming shortened V by 0 bases and J by 4 bases, and 12 bases separated the two germline ends. The germline V gene encodes CDR1 ENHRY and CDR2 SYGVKD. The DNA for the CDR3 is TGTGCCATCAGTGAGTCCGGAGGGACGGGAGAGACCCAGTACTTC. This sequence encodes CAISESGGTGETQYF.

This clone was seen ten or more times. The rearrangement links TRBV11-2 to TRBJ2-1; the match to TRBD2 covers 10 bases. The length of the CDR3 is 15 residues. The germline V gene encodes CDR1 SGHAT and CDR2 FQNNGV. V was clipped by 3 bases and J by 4 bases; unmatched bases: 3. CDR3 loop: CASSFLTSGYNEQFF. CDR3 bases: TGTGCCAGCAGCTTCCTGACTAGCGGGTACAATGAGCAGTTCTTC.

This sequence joins TRBV6-5 and TRBJ2-5, with D maybe TRBD2 (6 bases). The CDR3 spans 14 residues. The V and J ends lost 6 bases and 2 bases respectively, with 13 bases between them. CDR1 is MNHEY and CDR2 is SVGAGI in the germline V gene. CDR3 DNA: TGTGCCAGCAGCCAACCGGGACTTCAAGAGACCCAGTACTTC. It translates to CASSQPGLQETQYF.

The CDR3 loop is CSVETEFQETQYF. CDR3 nucleotides: TGCAGCGTTGAGACAGAGTTCCAAGAGACCCAGTACTTC. The rearrangement joins TRBV29-1 to TRBJ2-5; TRBD1 might be the D (5 bases). Germline CDR1 is SQVTM and CDR2 is ANQGSEA. Trimming removed 3 bases at V and 1 base at J, with 9 bases between. CDR3 length: 13 amino acids.

A few counts support this clone. CDR3 nucleotide sequence: TGCGCCAGCAGCCAACGTCGGACAGGTGATTCCTACGAGCAGTACTTC. Translating it yields CASSQRRTGDSYEQYF. This chain links TRBV4-1 with TRBJ2-7; TRBD1 matches at 7 bases. The V segment lost 2 bases and the J segment 1 base; nucleotides outside the gene matches: 8. CDR3 size: 16 residues. The V gene's germline CDR1 is MGHRA and CDR2 YSYEKL.

CDR3: CSTGPGGGAGQTQYF. The CDR3 coding sequence is TGCAGCACGGGTCCGGGTGGGGGCGCCGGACAGACCCAGTACTTC. V usage is TRBV29-1 and J usage is TRBJ2-5, with a possible D match to TRBD1 (6 bases). V was shortened by 8 bases and J by 6 bases, with 25 bases between the two germline ends. The CDR3 covers 15 residues. Germline V gene sequence: CDR1 SQVTM, CDR2 ANQGSEA.

The chain is built from TRBV27 and TRBJ2-2, with 8 bases identical to TRBD1. Germline lookup yields CDR1 MNHEY and CDR2 SMNVEV (reference sequence). J gave up 1 base and V 5 bases, and 6 bases lay outside the gene matches. The CDR3 consists of 16 residues. The CDR3 DNA reads TGTGCCAGCAGTCGACAGGGGAAGGTGAACACCGGGGAGCTGTTTTTT. It translates to CASSRQGKVNTGELFF.

CDR3 sequence reads: CSGAGGGDNEQYF. DNA of the CDR3: TGCAGCGGTGCAGGGGGGGGAGACAACGAGCAGTACTTC. V gene TRBV29-1 combines with J gene TRBJ2-7; D could derive from TRBD1 or TRBD2 (7 bases each). Germline CDR1 reads SQVTM; CDR2 reads ANQGSEA. CDR3 length: 13 residues. Trimming removed 7 bases at V and 5 bases at J, with 18 bases between.

This clone has just a few counts. The rearrangement uses TRBV5-1 and TRBJ2-7; no clear D. This CDR3 region has 12 residues. Germline CDR1 and CDR2: SGHRS and YFSETQ. V was shortened by 5 bases and J by 0 bases, with 6 bases between the two germline ends. In nucleotides, the CDR3 is TGCGCCAGCAGGGGCAGCTCCTACGAGCAGTACTTC. Residues: CASRGSSYEQYF.

This sequence joins TRBV18 and TRBJ1-5; D may be TRBD1 (5 bases). Trimming removed 5 bases from V and 2 bases from J, with 10 bases in between. The CDR3 contains 14 residues. CDR1 KGHSH and CDR2 LQKENI come from the germline V gene. In DNA, the CDR3 is TGTGCCAGCTCATCCAGGGAGGGCAATCAGCCCCAGCATTTT. This codes for CASSSREGNQPQHF.

The chain couples TRBV4-1 to TRBJ1-6; D is possibly TRBD1 (5 bases). Germline CDR1 is MGHRA and CDR2 is YSYEKL. The V gene lost 4 bases and the J gene lost 6 bases, with 16 bases spanning the gap. The CDR3 spans 16 residues. For the CDR3, the DNA is TGCGCCAGCAGCCCCCGGGGCCAGGAGCTTAATTCACCCCTCCACTTT. Residues: CASSPRGQELNSPLHF.

This chain uses TRBV30 with TRBJ1-1; unclear D gene. This CDR3 is 13 amino acids long. The V end was cut by 4 bases, the J end by 5 bases, with 14 bases between. In germline, CDR1 is GTSNPN, CDR2 SVGIG (reference sequence). The CDR3, as DNA: TGTGCCTGGAATTTAGGATTCAGGACTGAAGCTTTCTTT. Protein: CAWNLGFRTEAFF. Using reference TRBV30 and TRBJ1-1 for the parts outside the CDR3, the full variable domain is SQTIHQWPATLVQPVGSPLSLECTVEGTSNPNLYWYRQAAGRGLQLLFYSVGIGQISSEVPQNLSASRPQDRQFILSSKKLLLSDSGFYLCAWNLGFRTEAFFGQGTRLTVV.

This clone was seen only once. The chain is built from TRBV5-1 and TRBJ1-1; no firm D call. Trimming removed 4 bases from V and 1 base from J, with 8 bases in between. Germline CDR1 reads SGHRS; CDR2 reads YFSETQ. The CDR3 contains 13 residues. The CDR3 here is CASSATRNTEAFF. Here the CDR3 DNA reads TGCGCCAGCAGCGCCACACGGAACACTGAAGCTTTCTTT.